A single sample is the source of the 2 T cell receptor beta chains below, sequenced in a study of CD8+ T cells in alopecia areata. Documented treatment: oral pan-JAK inhibitor, 5-10 mg twice daily. The authors extracted RNA and reverse transcribed it into cDNA as the sequencing template. TCRdb's copy holds only in-frame clones and misses some; the assay was immunoSEQ multiplex PCR. The sample records about 140,000 clones, about 86% being singletons. The material was CD8+ T cells sorted from blood, obtained at week 4, from a patient treated with tofacitinib. Every receptor here comes from a human donor with alopecia areata.

Comments on this clone: Different DNA sequences within this sample yield the same CDR3. The chain is built from TRBV7-9 and TRBJ2-5; D not certain. V dropped 0 bases and J dropped 4 bases, with 3 bases sitting between them. Germline lookup yields CDR1 SEHNR and CDR2 FQNEAQ (reference sequence). The CDR3 loop spans 12 amino acids. The CDR3 protein is CASSLAGETQYF. Written as DNA, the CDR3 is TGTGCCAGCAGCTTAGCGGGAGAGACCCAGTACTTC.

This chain links TRBV7-9 with TRBJ2-1, with D perhaps TRBD2 (5 bases). CDR3 length: 13 residues. Trimming pared 3 bases from V and 4 bases from J, leaving 7 bases between. Germline CDR1 is SEHNR and CDR2 is FQNEAQ (reference sequence). For the CDR3, the DNA is TGTGCCAGCAGCTTTGGCGGGTACAATGAGCAGTTCTTC. It is translated as CASSFGGYNEQFF.